Below, 31 T cell receptor beta chains from the same sample are listed, as sequenced in a study of human T cells and chemical hapten exposure. TCRdb recomputed calls from the RACE reads with MiXCR, one row per CDR3 protein. The table lists around 120,000 distinct CDR3 sequences, 12% of them singletons. The time point here: patch test 1, 2 weeks after DPC sensitization. Described treatment: therapeutic diphenylcyclopropenone sensitization with weekly scalp DPC. The sequences come from whole blood, collected in connection with sensitization to the hapten diphenylcyclopropenone (DPC). The receptor set was obtained from a woman aged 45 to 65 with alopecia areata. Some clones in this sample may be carry-over from other donors' samples.

Regarding this clonotype: A much more abundant neighbour one base away suggests this may be a read error. J is TRBJ2-3 and V is TRBV29-1, with D unresolved. This CDR3 spans 13 amino acids. Germline V CDR1 and CDR2: SQVTM, ANQGSEA. This CDR3 is CSLWPGGTDTQYF. CDR3 DNA: TGCAGTTTGTGGCCGGGTGGAACAGATACGCAGTATTTT.

This rearrangement joins TRBV11-2 to TRBJ2-7, with D perhaps matching TRBD2 (7 bases). Germline V lookup: CDR1 SGHAT, CDR2 FQNNGV. This CDR3 comprises 15 residues. V was cut by 5 bases and J by 6 bases, with 20 bases left in between. The CDR3: CASSPLGGARGEQYF. CDR3 in DNA: TGTGCCAGCAGCCCTCTAGGGGGGGCGCGAGGCGAGCAGTACTTC.

This clonotype was seen many times. This rearrangement joins TRBV28 to TRBJ1-6; unclear D gene. V gave up 5 bases and J gave up 0 bases, with 5 bases separating them. The CDR3 sequence is 14 residues long. CDR1 and CDR2 (germline): MDHEN, SYDVKM. CDR3 coding DNA: TGTGCCAGCAGTACAAGCTCCTATAATTCACCCCTCCACTTT. Translation: CASSTSSYNSPLHF.

At least ten counts were recorded for this clonotype. The V call is TRBV29-1, the J call TRBJ2-7; D is possibly TRBD2 (6 bases). Germline-derived CDR1 and CDR2 are SQVTM and ANQGSEA. This CDR3 is built from 11 residues. V shed 6 bases and J shed 4 bases, with 10 bases lying between them. The chain's CDR3 is CSVFRGYEQYF. Here the CDR3 DNA reads TGCAGCGTCTTTCGGGGGTACGAGCAGTACTTC.

In this sample, this clonotype turned up many times. The chain joins TRBV5-1 to TRBJ2-1; possibly TRBD1 for D (6 bases). This CDR3 spans 15 amino acids. V was clipped by 0 bases and J by 10 bases, with 17 bases between them. Looked up from germline, CDR1 is SGHRS and CDR2 is YFSETQ. DNA of the CDR3: TGCGCCAGCAGCTTGGTGGTAGGGTCAGGGGACGAGCAGTTCTTC. This encodes CASSLVVGSGDEQFF.

This clonotype was seen at least ten times. The chain couples TRBV7-6 to TRBJ2-1, with TRBD2 identical over 10 bases. The CDR3 totals 17 residues. V gave up 5 bases and J gave up 9 bases; unmatched junction bases: 16. Looked up from germline, CDR1 is SGHVS and CDR2 is FNYEAQ. The CDR3, as DNA: TGTGCCAGCAGCCCCCTTTATGGGAGCGGGGGGGCCGTTGAGCAGTTCTTC. Its translation is CASSPLYGSGGAVEQFF. The whole variable domain, filled in from reference TRBV7-6 and TRBJ2-1, reads GAGVSQSPRYKVTKRGQDVALRCDPISGHVSLYWYRQALGQGPEFLTYFNYEAQQDKSGLPNDRFSAERPEGSISTLTIQRTEQRDSAMYRCASSPLYGSGGAVEQFFGPGTRLTVL.

This clonotype was seen a few times. This rearrangement joins TRBV12-3 or TRBV12-4 to TRBJ1-1; a weak D match, TRBD1 (5 bases). This CDR3 region has 12 residues. Trimming took 10 bases from V and 4 from J, leaving 13 bases between them. The CDR3 DNA reads as TGTGCCACCGGGCGGGGGAGCACTGAAGCTTTCTTT. Translating gives CATGRGSTEAFF.

The chain couples TRBV6-2 or TRBV6-3 to TRBJ1-1, with D unclear. This CDR3 contains 13 residues. CDR1 and CDR2 (germline): MNHEY, SVGEGT. V was trimmed by 2 bases and J by 5 bases, leaving 9 bases between them. CDR3 sequence reads: CASSYDPGTEAFF. In DNA, the CDR3 is TGTGCCAGCAGTTACGACCCGGGGACTGAAGCTTTCTTT.

This clonotype has at least ten counts. CDR3 nucleotides: TGTGCCAGCAGCCGACGGGACAGGGAAGCTTTCTTT. This translates into CASSRRDREAFF. This chain joins TRBV21-1 and TRBJ1-1; TRBD1, the table's D call, was not compared with the DNA. TRBV21-1 is a recognized pseudogene. CDR3 length: 12 residues.

The chain couples TRBV13 to TRBJ2-5; tentative D call: TRBD1 (5 bases). V shed 7 bases and J shed 2 bases, with 14 bases lying between them. CDR1 PRHDT and CDR2 FYEKMQ come from the germline V gene (reference sequence). The CDR3 has 14 amino acids. CDR3 nucleotides: TGTGCCAGCAATTTCGGCAGGGATCAAGAGACCCAGTACTTC. Encoded protein: CASNFGRDQETQYF.

The chain combines TRBV6-2 or TRBV6-3 with TRBJ2-3, with no clear D. V lost 2 bases and J 8 bases, leaving 14 bases between the germline ends. This CDR3 is built from 14 residues. Germline loops: CDR1 MNHEY, CDR2 SVGEGT. Written as DNA, the CDR3 is TGTGCCAGCAGTTACGCCCTGAAGTCCGTTACGCAGTATTTT. This translates into CASSYALKSVTQYF.

This clonotype showed up just a few times. The chain links TRBV29-1 to TRBJ2-7; 9 bases are shared with TRBD2. The CDR3 covers 18 residues. Germline V gives CDR1 SQVTM, CDR2 ANQGSEA. J gave up 2 bases and V 1 base, and 15 bases lay outside the gene matches. The CDR3 coding sequence is TGCAGCGTTGAAGGTGGACCGACAAGCGGGAGGACCACCTACGAGCAGTACTTC. Translation: CSVEGGPTSGRTTYEQYF.

This clonotype was observed a handful of times. The J gene is TRBJ2-7, the V gene TRBV6-5, with TRBD2 as a possible D gene (5 bases). This CDR3 contains 12 residues. V lost 4 bases, J lost 3 bases, and 7 bases lay in between. Germline CDR1 reads MNHEY; CDR2 reads SVGAGI. The CDR3 reads CASSSGIYEQYF. DNA of the CDR3: TGTGCCAGCAGTTCGGGGATCTACGAGCAGTACTTC.

The sample holds one count of this clonotype. CDR3 nucleotide sequence: TGCGCCAGCAGCCAAGATGATAGCAGGGTTGGTGGGATGAACACTGAAGCTTTCTTT. Translating it yields CASSQDDSRVGGMNTEAFF. The chain joins TRBV4-1 to TRBJ1-1, with TRBD1 as a possible D gene (5 bases). Germline CDR1 is MGHRA and CDR2 is YSYEKL. V gave up 0 bases and J gave up 0 bases, with 20 bases separating them. CDR3 length equals 19 residues.

This clonotype was observed a few times. This sequence joins TRBV19 and TRBJ2-3; maybe TRBD2 (6 bases). The CDR3 covers 15 residues. Between the trimmed V and J ends, which lost 5 bases and 4 bases, there was a span of 16 bases. Germline CDR1 reads LNHDA; CDR2 reads SQIVND (reference sequence). The CDR3 protein is CASSVPRGESDTQYF. CDR3 DNA: TGTGCCAGTAGTGTTCCCCGCGGGGAGTCAGATACGCAGTATTTT.

This clonotype occurred a few times. The J gene is TRBJ2-3, the V gene TRBV6-1, with 8 bases matching TRBD2. The germline V gene has CDR1 MNHNS and CDR2 SASEGT. CDR3 length: 14 amino acids. With 6 bases clipped from V and 2 bases from J, the junction kept 4 bases outside the gene matches. The CDR3 DNA follows: TGTGCCAGCAGACGAGCGGGGGCCACAGATACGCAGTATTTT. This sequence encodes CASRRAGATDTQYF.

This clonotype came up many times. This chain uses TRBV11-2 with TRBJ2-2; 11 bases line up with TRBD1. V dropped 8 bases and J dropped 9; count of bases not matched to a gene: 5. CDR3 length equals 13 residues. CDR1 is SGHAT, CDR2 FQNNGV, per germline. This chain's CDR3 is CASGRTGGWELFF. DNA for the CDR3: TGTGCCAGCGGCCGGACAGGGGGCTGGGAGCTGTTTTTT. Complete variable domain (other parts from reference TRBV11-2 and TRBJ2-2): EAGVAQSPRYKIIEKRQSVAFWCNPISGHATLYWYQQILGQGPKLLIQFQNNGVVDDSQLPKDRFSAERLKGVDSTLKIQPAKLEDSAVYLCASGRTGGWELFFGEGSRLTVL.

This clonotype came up many times. The V and J genes are TRBV14 and TRBJ1-5, with a possible D match to TRBD1 (6 bases). Germline V gives CDR1 SGHDN, CDR2 FVKESK. This CDR3 spans 13 amino acids. Trimming removed 8 bases at V and 6 bases at J, with 14 bases between. The CDR3 bases are TGTGCCAGCCAAAGGGGGAGGGGTCAGCCCCAGCATTTT. Encoded protein: CASQRGRGQPQHF.

CDR3 region: CASSFSGVSYEQYF. The CDR3 DNA reads as TGTGCCAGCAGCTTTTCCGGAGTCTCCTACGAGCAGTACTTC. The chain links TRBV7-9 to TRBJ2-7; D remains unclear. V shed 3 bases and J shed 0 bases, with 9 bases lying between them. Germline CDR1 is SEHNR and CDR2 is FQNEAQ (reference sequence). There are 14 residues in the CDR3.

At least ten counts were recorded for this clonotype. The chain uses TRBV4-3 and TRBJ2-7, with unresolved D. Trimming left V 0 bases short and J 2 bases short, with 8 bases between. In germline, CDR1 is LGHNA, CDR2 YSLEER. The CDR3 spans 14 residues. The CDR3 loop reads CASSQDRSAYEQYF. The CDR3 coding sequence is TGCGCCAGCAGCCAAGATAGGTCAGCCTACGAGCAGTACTTC.

This clonotype was counted a few times. The chain couples TRBV20-1 to TRBJ2-7; D gene unclear. Germline lookup yields CDR1 DFQATT and CDR2 SNEGSKA (reference sequence). V was clipped by 1 base and J by 6 bases, with 7 bases between them. The CDR3 has 11 amino acids. The CDR3 is CSARVMGEQYF. CDR3 bases: TGCAGTGCTAGAGTGATGGGCGAGCAGTACTTC.

Only a few counts were recorded for this clonotype. This rearrangement joins TRBV18 to TRBJ1-4; a weak D match, TRBD1 (6 bases). CDR3 size: 17 residues. Germline lookup yields CDR1 KGHSH and CDR2 LQKENI. The V end lost 6 bases, the J end lost 4 bases, and 21 bases lay between the germline ends. CDR3 in amino acids: CASSPGYGQTVNEKLFF. CDR3 nucleotides: TGTGCCAGCTCCCCTGGCTACGGACAGACAGTTAATGAAAAACTGTTTTTT.

This clonotype showed up many times. J is TRBJ2-6 and V is TRBV2; D not certain. There are 15 residues in the CDR3. V lost 4 bases, J lost 4 bases, and 11 bases lay in between. Germline CDR1 and CDR2: SNHLY and FYNNEI. CDR3 sequence (DNA): TGTGCCAGCAGTGGCGGTTCTAGAGGGGCCAACGTCCTGACTTTC. Its protein is CASSGGSRGANVLTF.

V gene TRBV7-9 combines with J gene TRBJ1-1; D is unclear. The CDR3 sequence is 11 residues long. Germline V gene sequence: CDR1 SEHNR, CDR2 FQNEAQ (reference sequence). The V end was cut by 5 bases, the J end by 8 bases, with 9 bases between. The CDR3 reads CASSPLSEAFF. In DNA, the CDR3 is TGTGCCAGCAGCCCACTTTCGGAAGCTTTCTTT.

Many counts were recorded for this clonotype. The gene calls are TRBV7-8 and TRBJ1-2; 7 nucleotides match TRBD1. The CDR3 has 16 amino acids. The J segment lost 8 bases and the V segment lost 0 bases, leaving 12 bases of the junction unmatched. Germline V gene data show CDR1 as SGHVS and CDR2 as FQNEAQ. The CDR3 DNA reads as TGTGCCAGCAGCTTAGCCGCCGTGGGAACGGACAGGGGCTACACCTTC. This encodes CASSLAAVGTDRGYTF.

This clonotype was recorded a few times. The rearrangement joins TRBV2 to TRBJ1-5; no reliable D call. The germline V gene encodes CDR1 SNHLY and CDR2 FYNNEI. V gave up 10 bases and J gave up 0 bases, with 13 bases separating them. This CDR3 has 14 amino acids. CDR3 in DNA: TGTGCCATCGCCGACGGCAATAGCAATCAGCCCCAGCATTTT. It translates to CAIADGNSNQPQHF.

This clonotype was observed many times. The chain combines TRBV3-1 with TRBJ2-7; D gene unclear. From germline, CDR1 is LGHDT and CDR2 YNNKEL (reference sequence). This CDR3 spans 13 amino acids. Trimming pared 2 bases from V and 3 bases from J, leaving 8 bases between. The CDR3 coding sequence is TGTGCCAGCAGCCAAATAGGGAACTACGAGCAGTACTTC. This gives the protein CASSQIGNYEQYF.

The chain links TRBV7-9 to TRBJ2-4, with D perhaps TRBD1 or TRBD2 (5 bases each). The CDR3 length is 14 residues. Trimming took 6 bases from V and 4 from J, leaving 13 bases between them. CDR1 is SEHNR and CDR2 is FQNEAQ in the germline V gene (reference sequence). CDR3 sequence reads: CASSRWDGKNIQYF. As DNA, the CDR3 is TGTGCCAGCAGTAGATGGGACGGTAAAAACATTCAGTACTTC.

This clonotype was seen repeatedly, ten times or more. V and J are TRBV19 and TRBJ2-7; the D is unclear. The germline V gene encodes CDR1 LNHDA and CDR2 SQIVND (reference sequence). Deletions cut 3 bases from V and 3 bases from J, with 18 bases between. This CDR3 is 16 amino acids long. The CDR3, as DNA: TGTGCCAGTAGTATTTATGGCGGCGCCCTTTTCTACGAGCAGTACTTC. The encoded protein is CASSIYGGALFYEQYF. The variable domain in full, with the rest retrieved from reference TRBV19 and TRBJ2-7, is DGGITQSPKYLFRKEGQNVTLSCEQNLNHDAMYWYRQDPGQGLRLIYYSQIVNDFQKGDIAEGYSVSREKKESFPLTVTSAQKNPTAFYLCASSIYGGALFYEQYFGPGTRLTVT.

This clonotype has ten or more counts. The chain is built from TRBV6-5 and TRBJ2-1; TRBD2 might be the D (5 bases). The CDR3 covers 15 residues. Trimming stripped 2 bases from V and 3 bases from J, with 11 bases between. Germline CDR1 MNHEY, CDR2 SVGAGI. CDR3 nucleotide sequence: TGTGCCAGCAGTTACGATCGGGGTAACTACAATGAGCAGTTCTTC. Encoded protein: CASSYDRGNYNEQFF.

This clonotype was seen a handful of times. The V call is TRBV7-2, the J call TRBJ2-7; TRBD2 matches 9 bases. Germline CDR1 reads SGHTA; CDR2 reads FQGNSA. The CDR3 loop spans 14 amino acids. J lost 6 bases, V lost 4 bases, and 7 bases had no gene match. Here the CDR3 DNA reads TGTGCCAGCAGCTCGATTTATAGCGGGGGCGAGCAGTACTTC. Amino acids: CASSSIYSGGEQYF.